This is a list of T cell receptor beta chains from one sample in a study of T cell responses to AZD1222 COVID-19 vaccine. Libraries were prepared by immunoSEQ multiplex PCR; TCRdb keeps only in-frame clonotypes and omits some of them. Altogether about 74,000 clones are present, roughly 90% being singletons, with the ten largest covering more than 2%. The material was peripheral blood, obtained on day 0 of AZD1222 vaccination. Receptor source: an adult in good health. Each CDR3 is given with its conserved first and last residue. D genes are given only for firm matches. Expanded clones get a size class; other rows say once, few or many, or leave the size out.

len,abundance,j_gene,v_gene,d_gene,CDR3nt,CDR3aa
15,once,TRBJ2-3,TRBV7-3,TRBD2,TGTGCCAGCAGCCGTCCTAGCGGACGCACAGATACGCAGTATTTT,CASSRPSGRTDTQYF
15,.,TRBJ2-3,TRBV18,TRBD2,TGTGCCAGCTCACGTACGGGGGGGAGCACAGATACGCAGTATTTT,CASSRTGGSTDTQYF
15,.,TRBJ1-3,TRBV6-5,.,TGTGCCAGCAGTTACTCAATTGGGTCTGGAAACACCATATATTTT,CASSYSIGSGNTIYF
15,few,TRBJ2-2,TRBV7-2,TRBD1,TGTGCCAGCAGCCCTGACAGGGGGCAGACCGGGGAGCTGTTTTTT,CASSPDRGQTGELFF
18,once,TRBJ2-1,TRBV9,TRBD2,TGTGCCAGCAGCGGAGGCCTAGCGGGAGGACCCGCTTACAATGAGCAGTTCTTC,CASSGGLAGGPAYNEQFF
11,.,TRBJ2-2,TRBV30,.,TGTGCCTGGAGTGTACTCGGGGAGCTGTTTTTT,CAWSVLGELFF
13,once,TRBJ2-7,TRBV28,.,TGTGCCAGCAGAACAGACAGATTCTACGAGCAGTACTTC,CASRTDRFYEQYF
15,.,TRBJ1-4,TRBV4-2,.,TGTGCCAGCAGCCAAGGCGGCCGGAATAATGAAAAACTGTTTTTT,CASSQGGRNNEKLFF
15,.,TRBJ2-2,TRBV30,.,TGTGCCTGGGGGGGACGGCCGGGTAACACCGGGGAGCTGTTTTTT,CAWGGRPGNTGELFF
14,.,TRBJ2-7,TRBV18,.,TGTGCCAGCTCACCACAGGAGGGGTCCTACGAGCAGTACTTC,CASSPQEGSYEQYF
16,.,TRBJ2-2,TRBV24-1,.,TGTGCCACCAGTGATTTCGGACGGACGAACACCGGGGAGCTGTTTTTT,CATSDFGRTNTGELFF
12,few,TRBJ1-1,TRBV19,TRBD1,TGTGCCAGTGCCGGGACAGGTGACGAAGCTTTCTTT,CASAGTGDEAFF
18,.,TRBJ2-1,TRBV7-2,TRBD2,TGTGCCAGCAGCTTAGGACTAGCGGGGGGGCCGTCGGGCGATGAGCAGTTCTTC,CASSLGLAGGPSGDEQFF
12,.,TRBJ1-2,TRBV29-1,TRBD1,TGCAGCGTGACAGGGACTAACTATGGCTACACCTTC,CSVTGTNYGYTF
15,once,TRBJ2-2,TRBV7-2,.,TGTGCCAGCAGGCTGACAGGATTTGGCACCGGGGAGCTGTTTTTT,CASRLTGFGTGELFF
14,.,TRBJ1-4,TRBV10-1,.,TGCGCCAGCCGGGCCGGAGGGGTTGGCGAAAAACTGTTTTTT,CASRAGGVGEKLFF
13,.,TRBJ2-1,TRBV18,.,TGTGCCAGCTCACCAAGGGGGAACAATGAGCAGTTCTTC,CASSPRGNNEQFF
15,once,TRBJ1-1,TRBV6-5,.,TGTGCCAGCAGTTACTCGGGGGGGCGAGGCACTGAAGCTTTCTTT,CASSYSGGRGTEAFF
16,.,TRBJ2-5,TRBV6-1,.,TGTGCCAGCAGTGAAGTAACAGGCCTGTACCAAGAGACCCAGTACTTC,CASSEVTGLYQETQYF
14,.,TRBJ2-7,TRBV27,TRBD1,TGTGCCAGCAGTTTATTACAGGGGGCTTACGAGCAGTACTTC,CASSLLQGAYEQYF
13,.,TRBJ1-2,TRBV28,.,TGTGCCAGCAGCCGGGAGATCTCGGGTGGCTACACCTTC,CASSREISGGYTF
14,.,TRBJ1-1,TRBV11-3,.,TGTGCCAGCAGCATGGGACTCGCGAACACTGAAGCTTTCTTT,CASSMGLANTEAFF
15,.,TRBJ1-5,TRBV5-4,TRBD1,TGTGCCAGCAGCAAAGGGACAGGCGGGAATCAGCCCCAGCATTTT,CASSKGTGGNQPQHF
11,.,TRBJ1-1,TRBV11-2,.,TGTGCCAGTGACTGGGGTGGTGAAGCTTTCTTT,CASDWGGEAFF
15,.,TRBJ1-3,TRBV25-1,.,TGTGCCAGCAGTGAACGTAGAAGCTCTGGAAACACCATATATTTT,CASSERRSSGNTIYF
16,.,TRBJ2-3,TRBV6-6,.,TGTGCCAGCACCCCACGGGACTCCGGTGGGCCAGATACGCAGTATTTT,CASTPRDSGGPDTQYF
14,.,TRBJ2-7,TRBV29-1,TRBD1,TGCAGCGTCGTACCGGGACAGGGACCCTACGAGCAGTACTTC,CSVVPGQGPYEQYF